This TCR beta chain was identified in a study of post-analysis software for immune sequencing data. At the level of the study: The patients showed relapsing-remitting, secondary progressive and progressive-relapsing multiple sclerosis courses.

Each TCR beta cDNA library carried unique molecular identifiers. TCRdb re-called the PCR reads with MiXCR, one entry per CDR3 protein. This table holds about 430,000 distinct CDR3 sequences, 30% to 40% found once. Points from the study as a whole: Clustering by F measure revealed strong co-clustering among samples prepared together in one batch. TRBV5-6, TRBV5-1 and TRBV20-1 belonged to a set of a handful of TRBV segments that were more frequent in patients than controls.

Germline CDR1 SQVTM, CDR2 ANQGSEA. The CDR3 sequence is 11 residues long. V lost 6 bases and J lost 8, with 13 bases in between. This clonotype was seen only a few times. Its antigen is unknown. The TCR sequence derives from a girl aged 2 to 10 with multiple sclerosis. The chain combines TRBV29-1 with TRBJ1-1, with D possibly TRBD1 on 5 matching bases. Sequencing input: blood. CDR3 DNA: TGCAGCGTCGGCAGGGACGGCGAAGCTTTCTTT. Encoded protein: CSVGRDGEAFF.